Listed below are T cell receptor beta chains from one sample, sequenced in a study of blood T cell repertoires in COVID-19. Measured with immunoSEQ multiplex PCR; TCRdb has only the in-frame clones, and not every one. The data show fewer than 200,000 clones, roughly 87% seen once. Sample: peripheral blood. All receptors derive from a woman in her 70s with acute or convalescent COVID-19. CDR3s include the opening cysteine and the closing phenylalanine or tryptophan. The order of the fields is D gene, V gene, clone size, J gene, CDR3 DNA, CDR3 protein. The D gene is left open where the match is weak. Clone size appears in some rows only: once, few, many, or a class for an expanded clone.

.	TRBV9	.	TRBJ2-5	TGTGCCAGCAGCGTAGTTGACACGGGGGAGACCCAGTACTTC	CASSVVDTGETQYF
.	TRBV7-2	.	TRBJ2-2	TGTGCCAGCAGCTTGGGAGGACTGGTGAACACCGGGGAGCTGTTTTTT	CASSLGGLVNTGELFF
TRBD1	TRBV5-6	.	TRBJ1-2	TGTGCCAGCAGCTCAACTTTACAGGGGCGCCCTAACTATGGCTACACCTTC	CASSSTLQGRPNYGYTF
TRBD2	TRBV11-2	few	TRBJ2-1	TGTGCCAGCAGCTACGGACTTAGCGGGGGGGCTAGGAATGAGCAGTTCTTC	CASSYGLSGGARNEQFF
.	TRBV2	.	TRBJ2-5	TGTGCCAGCAGTGAAACCGTGGCCATAGAGCGAGAGACCCAGTACTTC	CASSETVAIERETQYF
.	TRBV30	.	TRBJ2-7	TGTGCCTGGAGTGTATTGAGCGGCTCCTACGAGCAGTACTTC	CAWSVLSGSYEQYF
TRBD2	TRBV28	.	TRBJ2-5	TGTGCCAGCAGTTCCCCGGGACTAGGGAACTTGGAGACCCAGTACTTC	CASSSPGLGNLETQYF
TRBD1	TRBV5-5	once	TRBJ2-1	TGTGCCAGCAGCTTGCGGGGTATCGGGACAGGTGATTACAATGAGCAGTTCTTC	CASSLRGIGTGDYNEQFF
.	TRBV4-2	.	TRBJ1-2	TGTGCCAGCAGCCAGGACAACGATAACTATGGCTACACCTTC	CASSQDNDNYGYTF
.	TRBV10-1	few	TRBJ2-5	TGCGCCAGCAGTGACGCCGGACGCGGGGAGACCCAGTACTTC	CASSDAGRGETQYF
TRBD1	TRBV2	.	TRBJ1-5	TGTGCCAGCAGTGAGAGGACAGGGCTCAATCAGCCCCAGCATTTT	CASSERTGLNQPQHF
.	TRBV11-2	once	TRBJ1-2	TGTGCCAGCAGCTCGGAGGGACATGGCTACACCTTC	CASSSEGHGYTF
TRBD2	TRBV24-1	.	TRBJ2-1	TGTGCCACCAGTGATCGTAGCGGGGGCCCCTACAATGAGCAGTTCTTC	CATSDRSGGPYNEQFF
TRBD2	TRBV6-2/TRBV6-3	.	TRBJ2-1	TGTGCCAGCAGTCAAACTAGCGGGAGCCCCAGTGAGCAGTTCTTC	CASSQTSGSPSEQFF
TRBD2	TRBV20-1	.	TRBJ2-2	TGCAGTGCTCGTGAGAGCGGGGGGGCCGGGGAGCTGTTTTTT	CSARESGGAGELFF
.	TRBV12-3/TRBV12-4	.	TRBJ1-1	TGTGCCAGCAGTCCCCGCACTAACACTGAAGCTTTCTTT	CASSPRTNTEAFF